This T cell receptor beta chain was obtained from a study of T cell responses to AZD1222 COVID-19 vaccine. Study context: Pooling was applied to second doses at about 4 or about 12 weeks.

Of note for this clone: The antigen is undetermined.

Study conclusions and caveats: A rise in Spike-specific TCR breadth and depth followed two AZD1222 doses. Clonal diversity was possibly underestimated, and the donors were mostly white British, with more females.

This table comes from immunoSEQ multiplex PCR, and its TCRdb copy is limited to in-frame clones, with some not included. The sample lists approximately 110,000 clones, approximately 89% occurring once. The CDR3 spans 13 residues. Germline assignment: CDR1 SGHAT and CDR2 FQNNGV. Trimming stripped 0 bases from V and 4 bases from J, with 6 bases between. This chain joins TRBV11-2 and TRBJ1-2; D ambiguous. Sequencing was performed on peripheral blood, taken on day 0 of AZD1222 vaccination. The sequence came from an adult in good health. The CDR3 here is CASSLEGSYGYTF. The DNA of the CDR3 is TGTGCCAGCAGCTTAGAAGGCAGCTATGGCTACACCTTC.